The 19 T cell receptor beta chains below were found in one sample sequenced in a study of T cells in Graves' hyperthyroidism and ophthalmopathy. Amplified regions were TCR beta CDR3 sequences from RNA transcripts. The primer set for the first-round RT-PCR of the TCR CDR3 was HTBI. MiXCR was run by TCRdb on the multiplex PCR reads, yielding one entry per CDR3 protein. Here the sample spans 360,000 or so distinct CDR3 sequences, around 15% being singletons. The source material was blood. Receptors were obtained from a woman aged 55-69 years with Graves' ophthalmopathy.

This clonotype was recorded at least ten times. The rearrangement uses TRBV3-1 and TRBJ2-2, with D perhaps TRBD2 (6 bases). Trimming removed 4 bases at V and 1 base at J, with 16 bases between. Germline CDR1 reads LGHDT; CDR2 reads YNNKEL (reference sequence). CDR3 size: 17 residues. The CDR3 loop reads CASSRRAGPGNTGELFF. In nucleotides, the CDR3 is TGTGCCAGCAGCCGTCGCGCGGGGCCGGGGAACACCGGGGAGCTGTTTTTT.

This clonotype appeared a few times. J is TRBJ1-6 and V is TRBV7-9; D may be TRBD1 (6 bases). Germline CDR1 and CDR2: SEHNR and FQNEAQ (reference sequence). The CDR3 totals 16 residues. The V and J ends lost 0 bases and 6 bases respectively, with 12 bases between them. The CDR3 DNA follows: TGTGCCAGCAGCTTAGCAGCGGGACAAGCTAATTCACCCCTCCACTTT. Translating gives CASSLAAGQANSPLHF.

This clonotype has at least ten counts. The chain couples TRBV12-3 or TRBV12-4 to TRBJ2-7; 9 bases match TRBD2. The CDR3 is 14 amino acids. V gave up 5 bases and J gave up 4 bases; unmatched junction bases: 6. The CDR3 DNA is TGTGCCAGCAGTCCGCGGGGGGGTTATTACGAGCAGTACTTC. As protein: CASSPRGGYYEQYF.

This clonotype occurred many times. J is TRBJ2-3 and V is TRBV11-3, with D possibly being TRBD1 (6 bases). Between the trimmed V and J ends, which lost 6 bases and 2 bases, there was a span of 12 bases. Germline lookup yields CDR1 SGHNT and CDR2 YENEEA. The CDR3 runs to 14 residues. CDR3 DNA sequence: TGTGCCAGCAGTTTTGGACAGAACACAGATACGCAGTATTTT. Encoded protein: CASSFGQNTDTQYF.

This clonotype was seen more than once but under ten times. The chain couples TRBV19 to TRBJ2-1; possibly TRBD2 for D (6 bases). The CDR3 consists of 17 residues. V lost 5 bases and J lost 10, with 27 bases in between. Germline loops: CDR1 LNHDA, CDR2 SQIVND (reference sequence). For the CDR3, the DNA is TGTGCCAGTAGTCGCAACCTTCGGGTAGCTCCTGGGGGGGAGCAGTTCTTC. Its translation is CASSRNLRVAPGGEQFF.

The chain employs TRBV6-1 and TRBJ2-2, with D perhaps TRBD1 (5 bases). Germline V lookup: CDR1 MNHNS, CDR2 SASEGT. V dropped 6 bases and J dropped 6 bases, with 17 bases sitting between them. The CDR3 runs 15 residues. The CDR3 DNA follows: TGTGCCAGCAGCCGACGGACAAGGGTGTCCGGGGAGCTGTTTTTT. Its translation: CASSRRTRVSGELFF.

This clonotype was picked up a small number of times. The chain carries TRBV20-1 and TRBJ2-2; the match to TRBD1 covers 7 bases. The CDR3 length is 15 residues. Germline-derived CDR1 and CDR2 are DFQATT and SNEGSKA (reference sequence). V lost 5 bases, J lost 1 base, and 7 bases stayed unmatched. In DNA, the CDR3 is TGCAGTGCTCCCTCCAGGACAGGGAACACCGGGGAGCTGTTTTTT. Amino acids: CSAPSRTGNTGELFF.

The chain combines TRBV28 with TRBJ2-4, with TRBD1 identical over 8 bases. Germline V gene data show CDR1 as MDHEN and CDR2 as SYDVKM. This CDR3 has 17 amino acids. V lost 3 bases to trimming and J lost 1 base; unmatched junction nucleotides: 8. Here the CDR3 reads CASSLYQGAGAKNIQYF. The CDR3 bases are TGTGCCAGCAGTTTGTATCAGGGGGCGGGGGCCAAAAACATTCAGTACTTC. Full variable domain (missing parts from reference TRBV28 and TRBJ2-4): DVKVTQSSRYLVKRTGEKVFLECVQDMDHENMFWYRQDPGLGLRLIYFSYDVKMKEKGDIPEGYSVSREKKERFSLILESASTNQTSMYLCASSLYQGAGAKNIQYFGAGTRLSVL.

In this sample, this clonotype turned up many times. CDR3: CSARLFRDTEAFF. The CDR3 coding sequence is TGCAGTGCTAGATTATTCAGGGACACTGAAGCTTTCTTT. The chain combines TRBV20-1 with TRBJ1-1; possible D gene TRBD1, 5 bases. This CDR3 is 13 amino acids long. Trimming removed 2 bases at V and 3 bases at J, with 10 bases between. Looked up from germline, CDR1 is DFQATT and CDR2 is SNEGSKA (reference sequence).

There are many counts of this clonotype. A read error may produce the germline difference seen at one junction end. The chain couples TRBV2 to TRBJ2-1; TRBD2 agrees at 9 bases. The CDR3 loop spans 13 amino acids. Germline V lookup: CDR1 SNHLY, CDR2 FYNNEI. DNA for the CDR3: TGTACCAGCGGGATAGCGGGAGCCGGTGAGCAGTTCTTC. This gives the protein CTSGIAGAGEQFF.

This clonotype occurred a few times. This chain connects TRBV7-3 to TRBJ2-3; maybe TRBD2 (5 bases). The CDR3 sequence is 15 residues long. CDR1 SGHTA and CDR2 FQGTGA come from the germline V gene. Between the trimmed V and J ends, which lost 0 bases and 4 bases, there was a span of 11 bases. The CDR3 here is CASSLTGLAPDTQYF. The CDR3 nucleotides are TGTGCCAGCAGCTTAACTGGCCTAGCTCCAGATACGCAGTATTTT.

This clonotype has a handful of counts. The J gene is TRBJ2-7, the V gene TRBV6-1, with 9 nucleotides matching TRBD1. Germline loops: CDR1 MNHNS, CDR2 SASEGT. After removal of 5 bases from V and 12 bases from J, the junction contained 5 bases not matched to a gene. The CDR3 is 11 residues long. CDR3 region: CASSQGQGRYF. In DNA form, the CDR3 reads TGTGCCAGCAGTCAGGGACAGGGAAGGTACTTC.

This clonotype was seen a handful of times. The genes are TRBV4-1 and TRBJ2-1; TRBD1 is a possible D gene (5 bases). The germline V and J ends were trimmed by 0 bases and 10 bases, with 16 bases remaining between them. CDR3 length: 15 amino acids. Germline V CDR1 and CDR2: MGHRA, YSYEKL. CDR3 in DNA: TGCGCCAGCAGCCAAGACGACCGTAGGGGCAGGGAGCAGTTCTTC. It translates to CASSQDDRRGREQFF.

Of note for this clonotype: A much larger clone differs by one base, so this may be a read error. This sequence joins TRBV27 and TRBJ2-1, with D tentatively TRBD1 or TRBD2 (5 bases each). CDR1 is MNHEY and CDR2 is SMNVEV in the germline V gene (reference sequence). Trimming removed 10 bases at V and 8 bases at J, with 21 bases between. This CDR3 has 14 residues. CDR3 DNA sequence: TGTGCCACGAGGGCGGCAGGGCCGTACGATGAGCAGTTCTTC. Translating gives CATRAAGPYDEQFF.

This clonotype was counted between two and nine times. The V call is TRBV28, the J call TRBJ1-1, with D perhaps matching TRBD1 (5 bases). The germline V gene encodes CDR1 MDHEN and CDR2 SYDVKM. The CDR3 has 11 amino acids. Trimming left V 7 bases short and J 8 bases short, with 11 bases between. In DNA, the CDR3 is TGTGCCAGCATTTCGTGGGACGAAGCTTTCTTT. It encodes CASISWDEAFF. Full variable domain (remainder filled in from reference TRBV28 and TRBJ1-1): DVKVTQSSRYLVKRTGEKVFLECVQDMDHENMFWYRQDPGLGLRLIYFSYDVKMKEKGDIPEGYSVSREKKERFSLILESASTNQTSMYLCASISWDEAFFGQGTRLTVV.

This clonotype was detected ten times or more. V is TRBV30 and J is TRBJ1-5; a weak D match, TRBD1 (5 bases). V shed 3 bases and J shed 5 bases, with 11 bases lying between them. The CDR3 covers 13 residues. Germline V gives CDR1 GTSNPN, CDR2 SVGIG (reference sequence). The CDR3 spells CAWRGGGDQPQHF. The CDR3, as DNA: TGTGCCTGGAGGGGGGGTGGAGATCAGCCCCAGCATTTT.

This clonotype was seen many times. The CDR3 sequence is CASSPAGVTDTQYF. CDR3 bases: TGTGCCAGCTCACCGGCGGGAGTCACAGATACGCAGTATTTT. J is TRBJ2-3 and V is TRBV18; 7 bases are shared with TRBD2. This CDR3 has 14 residues. Germline V gives CDR1 KGHSH, CDR2 LQKENI. V was pared by 3 bases and J by 2 bases, with 2 bases of the junction left unmatched.

This clonotype was observed at least ten times. The rearrangement joins TRBV20-1 to TRBJ2-3; 9 bases align to TRBD2. Unmatched junction bases numbered 10, after V lost 6 bases and J lost 6 bases. Germline CDR1 is DFQATT and CDR2 is SNEGSKA (reference sequence). The length of the CDR3 is 14 residues. CDR3: CSAIIAGVVDTQYF. The CDR3 DNA sequence: TGCAGTGCCATCATAGCGGGAGTGGTGGATACGCAGTATTTT.

The gene calls are TRBV7-2 and TRBJ2-5; D remains ambiguous. Germline loops: CDR1 SGHTA, CDR2 FQGNSA. V was trimmed by 2 bases and J by 9 bases, leaving 13 bases between them. The length of the CDR3 is 13 residues. CDR3 sequence (DNA): TGTGCCAGCAGCTTAAACAACGAGGCGCCCCAGTACTTC. This gives the protein CASSLNNEAPQYF.